Shown below are 7 T cell receptor beta chains from a single sample sequenced in a study of cytomegalovirus exposure and HLA in healthy donors. Primers included in the PCR were 60 Vbeta and 13 Jbeta primers. TCRdb's table, derived via immunoSEQ multiplex PCR, lists solely in-frame clones and lacks some. The sample has around 150,000 clones, roughly three fifths seen once. The sequenced sample consisted of PBMCs. These receptors originate from a male donor in good health and CMV-seronegative.

The table lists this clone with a count of one. The V and J genes are TRBV2 and TRBJ1-5, with 7 positions matching TRBD1. The CDR3 runs to 14 residues. J was trimmed by 4 bases and V by 8 bases; bases with no gene match: 8. Looked up from germline, CDR1 is SNHLY and CDR2 is FYNNEI. The CDR3 coding sequence is TGTGCCAGCCGTGCCCGGACAGGAAATCAGCCCCAGCATTTT. Translated, it gives CASRARTGNQPQHF.

This clone turned up a few times. The chain employs TRBV5-4 and TRBJ2-1; D might be TRBD2 (5 bases). V was clipped by 7 bases and J by 4 bases, with 9 bases between them. This CDR3 has 12 residues. Germline-derived CDR1 and CDR2 are SGHNT and YYREEE (reference sequence). Written as DNA, the CDR3 is TGTGCCAGCGGGGAGAAGTACAATGAGCAGTTCTTC. Residues: CASGEKYNEQFF.

The chain combines TRBV15 with TRBJ1-1, with D unresolved. V was shortened by 0 bases and J by 4 bases, with 15 bases between the two germline ends. CDR1 LNHNV and CDR2 YYDKDF come from the germline V gene (reference sequence). CDR3 size: 16 residues. CDR3 sequence reads: CATSRDKETAGTEAFF. The DNA of the CDR3 is TGTGCCACCAGCAGAGATAAAGAGACGGCGGGCACTGAAGCTTTCTTT.

A word on this clone: Compared with germline, one end of the junction differs, possibly owing to a read error. The V gene is TRBV7-9, the J gene TRBJ1-1; 10 positions agree with TRBD1. From germline, CDR1 is SEHNR and CDR2 FQNEAQ (reference sequence). The CDR3 loop spans 18 amino acids. The CDR3 nucleotides read TGTTCCAGCAGCGGCGGACAGGGGGTTTTTTTTGGGAACACTGAAGCTTTCTTT. Translating gives CSSSGGQGVFFGNTEAFF.

The V gene is TRBV5-1, the J gene TRBJ2-6; 10 nucleotides line up with TRBD1. Germline V gives CDR1 SGHRS, CDR2 YFSETQ. The CDR3 extends over 18 amino acids. The ends lost 0 bases at V and 4 bases at J; junction bases unmatched: 7. The CDR3 sequence is CASSLVGGQGTGANVLTF. The DNA for the CDR3 is TGCGCCAGCAGCTTGGTTGGGGGACAGGGGACAGGGGCCAACGTCCTGACTTTC.

This clone was picked up one time. The chain joins TRBV7-2 to TRBJ2-7; the D is unclear. Per the germline V gene, CDR1 is SGHTA and CDR2 is FQGNSA. This CDR3 region has 13 residues. V was trimmed by 3 bases and J by 6 bases, leaving 12 bases between them. CDR3 DNA: TGTGCCAGCAGCTTTAATATGCGCGGCGAGCAGTACTTC. Residues: CASSFNMRGEQYF.

There are a few counts of this clone. The chain couples TRBV5-1 to TRBJ2-5, with a tentative D call TRBD1 (7 bases). Near its end, the DNA agrees better with TRBJ2-7, so the J call may be wrong. This CDR3 is built from 16 residues. Germline V gene data show CDR1 as SGHRS and CDR2 as YFSETQ. The CDR3 DNA follows: TGCGCCAGCAGTCCCGGGGGACAGCAGAGCTCCTACGAGCAGTACTTC. Translated: CASSPGGQQSSYEQYF.